These 11 T cell receptor beta chains were sequenced from one sample in a study of T cell responses to AZD1222 COVID-19 vaccine. Libraries were prepared by immunoSEQ multiplex PCR; TCRdb keeps only in-frame clonotypes and omits some of them. The sample holds about 260,000 clones; just over 90% are singletons and the top ten take approximately 0.52%. The sequencing used peripheral blood, collected on day 0 of AZD1222 vaccination. These receptor sequences come from an adult in good health.

The gene calls are TRBV7-9 and TRBJ1-1, with TRBD1 as a possible D gene (5 bases). The CDR3 loop spans 13 amino acids. Trimming removed 5 bases from V and 5 bases from J, with 12 bases in between. Germline values: CDR1 SEHNR, CDR2 FQNEAQ (reference sequence). This chain's CDR3 is CASSRERGTEAFF. The CDR3 region has the DNA TGTGCCAGCAGCCGGGAGCGGGGGACTGAAGCTTTCTTT.

This chain connects TRBV7-9 to TRBJ1-4, with D maybe TRBD1 (5 bases). Deletions cut 11 bases from V and 4 bases from J, with 17 bases between. The CDR3 has 14 amino acids. Germline CDR1 and CDR2: SEHNR and FQNEAQ (reference sequence). CDR3 DNA sequence: TGTGCCGGCATGCCAGGGCACGGTAATGAAAAACTGTTTTTT. Amino acids: CAGMPGHGNEKLFF.

This clone was recorded only once. The chain recombines TRBV25-1 with TRBJ2-3; the match to TRBD2 covers 10 bases. The CDR3 loop spans 14 amino acids. Germline loops: CDR1 MGHDK, CDR2 SYGVNS. For the CDR3, the DNA is TGTGCTACGGGGCTAGCGGGGGACACAGATACGCAGTATTTT. Translating it yields CATGLAGDTDTQYF. Full variable domain (remainder filled in from reference TRBV25-1 and TRBJ2-3): EADIYQTPRYLVIGTGKKITLECSQTMGHDKMYWYQQDPGMELHLIHYSYGVNSTEKGDLSSESTVSRIRTEHFPLTLESARPSHTSQYLCATGLAGDTDTQYFGPGTRLTVL.

The chain links TRBV19 to TRBJ2-1; TRBD2 aligns across 9 bases. The germline CDR1 and CDR2 sequences are LNHDA and SQIVND (reference sequence). J gave up 6 bases and V 6 bases, and 9 bases lay outside the gene matches. This CDR3 region has 15 residues. The CDR3 reads CASRETGTSLNEQFF. Here the CDR3 DNA reads TGTGCCAGTAGGGAGACCGGGACTAGCCTCAATGAGCAGTTCTTC. The full variable domain, rest sourced from reference TRBV19 and TRBJ2-1, is DGGITQSPKYLFRKEGQNVTLSCEQNLNHDAMYWYRQDPGQGLRLIYYSQIVNDFQKGDIAEGYSVSREKKESFPLTVTSAQKNPTAFYLCASRETGTSLNEQFFGPGTRLTVL.

This chain links TRBV7-3 with TRBJ2-3, with TRBD2 identical over 9 bases. CDR1 and CDR2 (germline): SGHTA, FQGTGA. Unmatched junction bases numbered 4, after V lost 0 bases and J lost 0 bases. This CDR3 contains 17 residues. CDR3 bases: TGTGCCAGCAGCTTAACCCCCGGGACTAGCAGCACAGATACGCAGTATTTT. The encoded protein is CASSLTPGTSSTDTQYF.

This clone turned up a few times. The rearrangement joins TRBV5-1 to TRBJ1-6, with D hard to call. The CDR3 runs to 14 residues. CDR1 and CDR2 from the germline V gene are SGHRS and YFSETQ. Trimming took 0 bases from V and 7 from J, leaving 8 bases between them. The CDR3 DNA is TGCGCCAGCAGCTTGGAGGAAAAGAATTCACCCCTCCACTTT. This codes for CASSLEEKNSPLHF. The full variable domain, in which reference TRBV5-1 and TRBJ1-6 provide the parts outside the CDR3, is KAGVTQTPRYLIKTRGQQVTLSCSPISGHRSVSWYQQTPGQGLQFLFEYFSETQRNKGNFPGRFSGRQFSNSRSEMNVSTLELGDSALYLCASSLEEKNSPLHFGNGTRLTVT.

This chain links TRBV29-1 with TRBJ2-5; 9 bases map to TRBD1. Germline lookup yields CDR1 SQVTM and CDR2 ANQGSEA. This CDR3 comprises 13 residues. The V and J ends lost 3 bases and 2 bases, in that order; junction bases with no gene match: 1. The CDR3 DNA is TGCAGCGTTGAGGACAGGGGTCAAGAGACCCAGTACTTC. It specifies CSVEDRGQETQYF.

This chain connects TRBV6-2 or TRBV6-3 to TRBJ1-5; unclear D gene. Trimming removed 5 bases at V and 0 bases at J, with 11 bases between. Germline V gene data show CDR1 as MNHEY and CDR2 as SVGEGT. The CDR3 loop spans 15 amino acids. The CDR3 here is CASSQDGFSNQPQHF. Here the CDR3 DNA reads TGTGCCAGCAGTCAGGACGGATTTAGCAATCAGCCCCAGCATTTT.

This chain connects TRBV14 to TRBJ2-7, with a weak D call TRBD1 (5 bases). The CDR3 is 14 amino acids. Germline V gene data show CDR1 as SGHDN and CDR2 as FVKESK. Trimming pared 6 bases from V and 5 bases from J, leaving 17 bases between. CDR3 DNA: TGTGCCAGCAGTCTTCTGGGGCCCGGTAACGAGCAGTACTTC. This codes for CASSLLGPGNEQYF.

In DNA form, the CDR3 reads TGTGCCAGCAGCCTGGACTCCTTCGCAGATACGCAGTATTTT. Its translation is CASSLDSFADTQYF. The chain has TRBV5-5 and TRBJ2-3, with a tentative D call TRBD2 (5 bases). The CDR3 extends over 14 amino acids. The V and J ends lost 4 bases and 4 bases respectively, with 13 bases between them. Germline V gives CDR1 SGHKS, CDR2 YYEKEE (reference sequence).

The genes are TRBV6-2 or TRBV6-3 and TRBJ2-7, with 9 bases lining up with TRBD1. V dropped 5 bases and J dropped 12; count of bases not matched to a gene: 5. Looked up from germline, CDR1 is MNHEY and CDR2 is SVGEGT. The CDR3 is 11 residues long. CDR3 DNA: TGTGCCAGCAGTATCGGGACAGGGTGGTACTTC. Translated, it gives CASSIGTGWYF.